This T cell receptor (beta chain) was sequenced for a study of cytomegalovirus exposure and HLA in healthy donors (TCRdb year 2017). Background for the entire study: In an earlier analysis of 550 to 750 of the donors, roughly 300 Gb of sequence data and 117 million unique TCR beta sequences from approximately 180 million T cells were reported. All discovery cohort repertoires had been generated on a single sequencing platform. The study profiled the T cell repertoires of about 720 subjects by immunosequencing and related them to cytomegalovirus serostatus. The genetic ancestry cluster associated with self-reported Caucasian donors included around four fifths of the roughly 400 genotyped donors. High-throughput TCR immunosequencing, statistical association of individual TCRs with disease status, and machine learning were combined to predict cytomegalovirus infection status. HLA typing covered class I and class II loci at four-digit resolution. Along with the roughly 670-subject first cohort, a separate validation cohort of about 110 different subjects was used. On average, 235,054 unique TCR beta nucleotide sequences were sequenced per donor among a few hundred genotyped donors of the cohort, with 15% to 20% of those sequences being non-productive. Donor age, sex, ethnicity and CMV serostatus were collected together with the repertoire data. In an earlier analysis of around 540 of the donors, high-throughput TCR beta sequencing was used to judge whether each TCR beta V gene segment behaved as functional or pseudogenic. The study was designed to test whether signatures of past pathogen exposure could be identified by cataloging public T cell receptors. About five DR-DQ haplotypes were treated as single units for association and clustering because of strong linkage in the cohort. A later analysis re-examined previously published TCR beta repertoires from 500 to 700 donors and added high-resolution HLA genotyping to investigate patterns of TCR occurrence. A later genetic analysis took genome-wide SNP genotypes for about 55% of the roughly 700 donors and used that subset as a discovery cohort. The number of typed donors differed by locus: roughly 629-630 for A, B, C, DRB1 and DQB1; 522 for DQA1; around 580 for DPA1; and some 470 for DPB1. Rather than drawing on any new phenotypic data, the later analysis identified candidate immune exposures from TCR beta sequences and the way those sequences occurred across donors. An early release covering roughly 640 HLA-typed donors comprised around 300 gigabases of sequencing data and roughly 86 million unique TCR sequences. Study-wide conclusions, independent of this receptor: A later analysis reported that several top co-occurrence clusters appeared linked to parvovirus B19, influenza, CMV and Epstein-Barr virus. Only TCR beta chains were sequenced in this cohort, and the absence of alpha or paired-chain data limited detectable features. At a false discovery rate of 0.05, a later analysis linked around 15,000 TCR beta sequences to specific HLA alleles. A later analysis found that TCR association rates varied across HLA loci, with DRB1 alleles showing the most associated TCRs and HLA-C alleles the fewest. The classifier was reported to diagnose cytomegalovirus status with high specificity and sensitivity in both the original and validation cohorts. The study listed approximately 150 TCR beta chains as associated with cytomegalovirus. Three of the identified cytomegalovirus-associated TCR beta chains were confirmed in vitro to be specific for cytomegalovirus antigens. Roughly uniform sequencing depth across donors was assumed in presence/absence analyses, although this assumption may not hold. Across donors, most TCR sequences were observed very rarely, whereas some public TCRs were present in many individuals. An earlier analysis of around 540 of the donors showed that most TCR beta V segments appeared in productive rearrangements either about 87% or about 30% of the time, which broadly matched IMGT annotations. According to a later analysis, most CMV-associated TCR beta chains appeared to be HLA-restricted, and the HLA associations seemed to be driven largely by CMV exposure. It was suggested by the authors that the approach could potentially be generalized to other disease states and immunological phenotypes. A further reported finding was that TCR beta sequences accurately predicted the HLA-A and HLA-B alleles for most subjects in the first cohort. In a later genetic analysis, a missense DCLRE1C variant was associated with V-gene and J-gene trimming of TCR beta chains, and the association was replicated in an independent cohort. Because HLA typing was unavailable for some donors at each locus, only the typed subset was used in association tests. Correlated functional status among segregating V segments might reflect linkage disequilibrium, but an unknown experimental factor could not be ruled out. The earlier analysis of approximately 540 of the donors excluded roughly 16 rarely observed V segments, including chromosome 9 orphons, because counts were too low. In a later genetic analysis, fewer N-insertions in productive TCRs were reported among donors in an Asian-associated ancestry cluster than the approximately 630-donor mean. Compared with equally common non-associated chains, HLA-associated TCR beta chains in a later analysis were more clonally expanded and had lower generation probabilities. The sequencing pipeline was judged likely to have produced a cluster of highly shared sequence variants as a technical artifact. The only immune exposure information available for the cohort was CMV serostatus. Assigning TCR associations to individual alleles was difficult when HLA alleles, especially DR and DQ, strongly co-occurred.

The cohort consisted of 670 or so healthy bone marrow donors. Cohort members were all nominally healthy when sampled, although unrecorded immune exposures were likely present. The donor tested CMV seronegative, placing the donor among the roughly 400 seronegative members of the cohort. Each donor provided a peripheral blood sample, and peripheral blood mononuclear cells were used for TCR beta sequencing. Genomic DNA was extracted from the blood cell samples with the Qiagen DNeasy Blood Extraction Kit. Regarding this clone: Its target antigen remains unknown. Base qualities are missing; no much larger clone stands one base away.

Library preparation was by the immunoSEQ multiplex PCR assay. The multiplex PCR relied on a mix of 60 forward primers for TCR Vbeta segments and 13 reverse primers for TCR Jbeta segments. A multiplex PCR assay on genomic DNA amplified the CDR3 region of rearranged TCR beta genes. Amplified TCR beta libraries were sequenced as 87-base-pair reads on the Illumina HiSeq System. The study's processing was this. Across the 600 to 700 repertoires, a later analysis counted some 81 million unique TCR beta chains, around 10 million of which were shared by at least two donors. Raw reads were error-corrected and collapsed into unique sequences by a nearest-neighbor algorithm in which closely related sequences were merged to remove PCR and sequencing errors. Alignment of CDR3 sequences to IMGT reference sequences was used to assign V, D and J gene segments. For a sequence to be retained, at least a six-nucleotide match to both a V gene segment and a J gene segment was required. Rearrangements were called productive when the CDR3 lacked stop codons and stayed in frame with V and J; all others were non-productive. CDR3 was defined according to IMGT convention as the region running from the second conserved V-encoded cysteine to the conserved J-encoded phenylalanine. The earlier analysis of 550 to 650 of the donors excluded any sequence lacking an unambiguous match to a single V gene segment. In an earlier analysis of around 590 of the donors, a V segment was called functional when productive rearrangements were above 56.7%, and segregating when the standard deviation between donors exceeded 5%. A statistical classification framework was developed to diagnose cytomegalovirus status using the catalog of TCR beta chain sequences. In a later analysis, TCR nucleotide sequences were compared against IMGT/GENE-DB human TR gene sequences so that V and J genes could be assigned. The TCRdist pipeline was used in a later analysis to assign CDR3 sequences and most-parsimonious VDJ recombination scenarios. A later analysis defined each TCR beta chain by its CDR3 amino acid sequence plus V-gene family, and excluded reads lacking a unique V-gene family. A later analysis removed several hundred highly shared, low-generation-probability nucleotide sequences to deal with suspected cross-contamination and a sequencing artifact. In a later analysis, a clonal expansion index for each public chain was calculated from normalized within-repertoire ranks of inferred template counts. A later analysis computed generation probabilities with a VDJ recombination model fitted to out-of-frame rearrangements, and checked the results against IGoR. In a later analysis, hypergeometric tests were used to score TCR-TCR, TCR-HLA and TCR-CMV co-occurrence, with a repertoire-size bias correction applied to TCR pairs. To estimate false discovery rates, a later analysis permuted the HLA or CMV assignments 20 times. In a later analysis, co-occurring TCRs were grouped with DBSCAN, and TCRdist sequence similarity was added when clustering was performed within HLA-allele-positive subsets. Repertoires with fewer than 30,000 or more than 120,000 public chains, plus five repertoires with anomalous nucleotide sharing, were excluded from co-occurrence clustering. Sourced from immuneACCESS, this table was stored by TCRdb with only in-frame sequences that have V and J called. A share of the clones is absent; for the studies checked, an unresolved V gene accounts for under half, and the remainder has no known explanation. V, J and clone size were drawn from that table, and D and trimming were deduced from the DNA. Present in this sample are under 200,000 clones, roughly 80% of which were seen just once. Around 3.3% of the sample goes to the ten largest clones.

The sequenced sample was PBMCs. The origin of this receptor is a woman aged 40 to 50 in good health and CMV-seronegative.

This receptor has the CDR3 CASSDSSVSGPGEQYF. In nucleotide form, the sequence is TGTGCCAGCAGCGACAGTAGTGTTAGCGGGCCGGGGGAGCAGTACTTC. The V and J segments used are TRBV27 and TRBJ2-7, with 7 junctional bases fitting TRBD2. According to the germline V gene (reference sequence), CDR1 reads MNHEY and CDR2 reads SMNVEV. For this chain, trimming is 6 bases at the V end and 7 bases at the J end, and the number of junction bases without a gene match is 18. The CDR3, from cysteine to phenylalanine, totals 16 residues. Only the CDR3 portion is preserved as DNA: 48 bases, with reading frame beginning at the first base.